This T cell receptor (beta chain) was found in a study of blood T cell repertoires in COVID-19. Background on the study: COVID-19 samples from acute and convalescent phases originated in the United States, Italy and Spain. Nucleic acid was either cDNA or gDNA, and it came from T cells, B-cell-depleted T cells, or PBMCs.

Original processing methods: Amplification from reference gene primers served as the basis for estimated nucleated cell counts. Here immunoSEQ multiplex PCR was the method, and the copy in TCRdb shows in-frame clones only, minus some. The V and J calls and clone size are taken from that table; D and trimming were inferred from the DNA. Here the sample spans around 450,000 clones, approximately 90% being singletons. CDR1 is MNHEY and CDR2 is SMNVEV in the germline V gene (reference sequence). The CDR3 consists of 15 residues. V was pared by 2 bases and J by 8 bases, with 18 bases between. The sequence derives from a woman in her 30s with acute or convalescent COVID-19. Sequencing used peripheral blood. The genes are TRBV27 and TRBJ1-2, with D unresolved. CDR3: CASSLPPGVGKGYTF. The CDR3 DNA follows: TGTGCCAGCAGTTTACCTCCCGGGGTCGGAAAGGGCTACACCTTC.